The TCR beta chain under discussion was sequenced for a study of CD8+ T cells in alopecia areata. About the study: Those patients who were treated received oral tofacitinib, which was given at 5 to 10 mg twice daily for moderate-to-severe alopecia areata. For 6 to 18 months, tofacitinib was taken, and 6 months off drug followed. Study outcomes and limitations: In scalp and blood during tofacitinib, many expanded lesional clones persisted. Significant decreases in scalp clonality and expanded CD8+ clones followed tofacitinib treatment.

Extraction of RNA preceded its reverse transcription into cDNA, which served as the sequencing template. Sequencing was performed with immunoSEQ multiplex PCR; in TCRdb, only in-frame clones are kept and a portion is missing. Here the sample spans some 200,000 clones, roughly 61% being singletons. Treatment here: oral pan-JAK inhibitor, 5-10 mg twice daily. This clone appeared a few times. Its target is unknown. In the same sample, other DNA sequences code for this CDR3. The CDR3 has 14 residues. The germline gives CDR1 SGHRS, CDR2 YFSETQ. After removal of 2 bases from V and 1 base from J, the junction contained 1 base not matched to a gene.

V and J are TRBV5-1 and TRBJ2-3; 7 bases match TRBD2. The TCR originated in a human donor with alopecia areata. The sequencing used CD8+ T cells sorted from blood, collected at week 24, from a patient treated with tofacitinib. The CDR3 here is CASSLRGGTDTQYF. CDR3 in DNA: TGCGCCAGCAGCTTACGGGGGGGCACAGATACGCAGTATTTT.